Described below is a single T cell receptor beta chain sequence and its context. The antigen is not known. The sample carries other DNA sequences with the same CDR3. This entry belongs to a study of shared clonotypes between healthy human individuals. Each unsorted sample relied on 70 million to 90 million PBMCs as its source of genomic DNA. Germline loops: CDR1 SGHTA, CDR2 FQGTGA. V lost 3 bases to trimming and J lost 6 bases, with 8 bases between them. This CDR3 has 13 residues. Study-wide findings and caveats: Clonotype sharing across donors was expected to vary with sequencing depth.

About 280 ng DNA, tens of thousands of T cell genomes, went into unsorted PBMC replicate PCRs. As originally analysed: Quality scores were absent from the junction-only immunoSEQ sequences, so filtering differed. Method: immunoSEQ multiplex PCR; TCRdb's copy keeps in-frame clones and lacks some. The V and J calls and clone size come from that table; D and trimming were worked out from the DNA. The sample holds around 500,000 clones, over 60% seen once. The V gene is TRBV7-3, the J gene TRBJ2-2; D ambiguous. Sample: PBMCs. This sequence was found in a woman in her forties in good health. Some clones in this sample may be carry-over from other donors' samples. CDR3 DNA: TGTGCCAGCAGCTTCAACAGAGCCGGGGAGCTGTTTTTT. It encodes CASSFNRAGELFF.